This passage covers 11 T cell receptor beta chains from one sample sequenced in a study of blood T cell repertoires in COVID-19. The repertoire was sequenced with immunoSEQ multiplex PCR; TCRdb's copy has only in-frame clones and lacks some. This table holds 100,000 or so clones, 65% to 90% found once. Material: peripheral blood. These receptors originate from a man in his forties or fifties with acute or convalescent COVID-19.

The genes are TRBV7-3 and TRBJ1-1; possible D gene TRBD1, 5 bases. The CDR3 runs 13 residues. Germline CDR1 and CDR2: SGHTA and FQGTGA. The V gene lost 5 bases and the J gene lost 5 bases, with 12 bases spanning the gap. CDR3 sequence (DNA): TGTGCCAGCAGCCTCAGGGTTAGAACTGAAGCTTTCTTT. Amino acid sequence: CASSLRVRTEAFF.

The chain links TRBV11-2 to TRBJ1-2; unclear D gene. Between the trimmed V and J ends, which lost 0 bases and 8 bases, there was a span of 10 bases. The CDR3 has 13 amino acids. Germline CDR1 is SGHAT and CDR2 is FQNNGV. CDR3 in amino acids: CASSLDLVGGYTF. The DNA of the CDR3 is TGTGCCAGCAGCTTAGATCTCGTGGGCGGCTACACCTTC.

This clone has only one observation. The gene calls are TRBV27 and TRBJ1-3; D not resolved. Germline assignment: CDR1 MNHEY and CDR2 SMNVEV (reference sequence). Trimming removed 6 bases from V and 0 bases from J, with 6 bases in between. The CDR3 spans 13 residues. CDR3 sequence (DNA): TGTGCCAGCAGGAGGGCCTCTGGAAACACCATATATTTT. This codes for CASRRASGNTIYF.

The V gene is TRBV2, the J gene TRBJ2-7; 9 bases map to TRBD1. Germline lookup yields CDR1 SNHLY and CDR2 FYNNEI. After removal of 7 bases from V and 3 bases from J, the junction contained 4 bases not matched to a gene. CDR3 size: 13 residues. The CDR3 loop is CASNTDRGYEQYF. For the CDR3, the DNA is TGTGCCAGCAACACGGACAGGGGCTACGAGCAGTACTTC.

The chain uses TRBV2 and TRBJ1-6, with a tentative D call TRBD1 (5 bases). The germline V gene encodes CDR1 SNHLY and CDR2 FYNNEI. V was cut by 6 bases and J by 0 bases, with 15 bases left in between. The CDR3 covers 17 residues. The CDR3 protein is CASRTGTASSYNSPLHF. For the CDR3, the DNA is TGTGCCAGCAGGACTGGGACTGCGAGCTCCTATAATTCACCCCTCCACTTT. Based on the CDR3 plus reference TRBV2 and TRBJ1-6, the full variable domain is EPEVTQTPSHQVTQMGQEVILRCVPISNHLYFYWYRQILGQKVEFLVSFYNNEISEKSEIFDDQFSVERPDGSNFTLKIRSTKLEDSAMYFCASRTGTASSYNSPLHFGNGTRLTVT.

The V gene is TRBV13, the J gene TRBJ2-2; 7 bases fit TRBD2. The V segment lost 5 bases and the J segment 1 base; nucleotides outside the gene matches: 7. CDR1 is PRHDT, CDR2 FYEKMQ, per germline (reference sequence). The CDR3 length is 16 residues. The CDR3 spells CASSLEGRENTGELFF. As DNA, the CDR3 is TGTGCCAGCAGCCTGGAAGGGAGGGAGAACACCGGGGAGCTGTTTTTT.

V is TRBV11-3 and J is TRBJ2-2; TRBD2 matches at 8 bases. The CDR3 totals 13 residues. Per germline, CDR1 SGHNT and CDR2 YENEEA. V shed 5 bases and J 4 bases; nucleotides not matched to a gene: 0. The CDR3 reads CASSRGGTGELFF. Here the CDR3 DNA reads TGTGCCAGCAGCCGGGGGGGCACCGGGGAGCTGTTTTTT.

Here the CDR3 DNA reads TGTGCCAGCAGCCTACACATTTCCCCCTCTGGGGCCAACGTCCTGACTTTC. Its protein product is CASSLHISPSGANVLTF. The V and J genes are TRBV7-8 and TRBJ2-6, with D hard to call. The CDR3 runs to 17 residues. The germline gives CDR1 SGHVS, CDR2 FQNEAQ. Trimming removed 5 bases at V and 0 bases at J, with 14 bases between. The entire variable domain, with the rest obtained from reference TRBV7-8 and TRBJ2-6, is as follows: GAGVSQSPRYKVAKRGQDVALRCDPISGHVSLFWYQQALGQGPEFLTYFQNEAQLDKSGLPSDRFFAERPEGSVSTLKIQRTQQEDSAVYLCASSLHISPSGANVLTFGAGSRLTVL.

The rearrangement joins TRBV19 to TRBJ2-7; 8 bases are shared with TRBD1. CDR1 and CDR2 (germline): LNHDA, SQIVND (reference sequence). Trimming at V came to 8 bases and at J to 4 bases, leaving 10 bases not matched to a gene. CDR3 length: 14 amino acids. The CDR3 DNA sequence: TGTGCCAGTTCCTTTGGACAGGGCCCGTACGAGCAGTACTTC. The encoded protein is CASSFGQGPYEQYF.

This chain links TRBV19 with TRBJ1-2, with unresolved D. Germline CDR1 and CDR2: LNHDA and SQIVND (reference sequence). The V end was cut by 7 bases, the J end by 7 bases, with 19 bases between. This CDR3 region has 14 residues. The CDR3 protein is CASNPSRGRVGYTF. The CDR3 DNA is TGTGCCAGTAACCCCTCCCGCGGTCGAGTTGGCTACACCTTC.

The chain is built from TRBV12-3 or TRBV12-4 and TRBJ2-7; 8 bases align to TRBD1. The J segment lost 6 bases and the V segment lost 7 bases, leaving 8 bases of the junction unmatched. The length of the CDR3 is 13 residues. The CDR3 sequence is CASKRTGLIEQYF. In DNA, the CDR3 is TGTGCCAGCAAACGGACAGGGCTTATCGAGCAGTACTTC.